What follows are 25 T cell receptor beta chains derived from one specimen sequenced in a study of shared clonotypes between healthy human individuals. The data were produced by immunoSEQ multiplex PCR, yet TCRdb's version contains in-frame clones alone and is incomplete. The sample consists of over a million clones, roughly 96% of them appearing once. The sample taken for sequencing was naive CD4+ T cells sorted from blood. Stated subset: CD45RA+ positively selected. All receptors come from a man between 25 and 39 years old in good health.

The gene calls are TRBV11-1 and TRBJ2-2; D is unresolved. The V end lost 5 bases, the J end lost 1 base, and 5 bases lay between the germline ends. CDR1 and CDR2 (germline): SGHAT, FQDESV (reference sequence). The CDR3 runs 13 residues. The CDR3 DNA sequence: TGTGCCAGCAGCCGCAAGAACACCGGGGAGCTGTTTTTT. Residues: CASSRKNTGELFF.

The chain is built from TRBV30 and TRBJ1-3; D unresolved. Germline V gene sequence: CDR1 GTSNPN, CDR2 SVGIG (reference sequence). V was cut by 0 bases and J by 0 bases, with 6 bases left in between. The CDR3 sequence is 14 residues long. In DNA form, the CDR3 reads TGTGCCTGGAGTGTACCCAGCTCTGGAAACACCATATATTTT. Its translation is CAWSVPSSGNTIYF.

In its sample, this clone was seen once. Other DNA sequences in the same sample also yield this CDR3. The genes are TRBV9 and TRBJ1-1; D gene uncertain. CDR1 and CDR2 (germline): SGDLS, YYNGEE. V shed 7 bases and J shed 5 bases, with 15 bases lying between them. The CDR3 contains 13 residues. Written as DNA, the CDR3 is TGTGCCAGCTCCCCCCGCCTCGGTACTGAAGCTTTCTTT. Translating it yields CASSPRLGTEAFF.

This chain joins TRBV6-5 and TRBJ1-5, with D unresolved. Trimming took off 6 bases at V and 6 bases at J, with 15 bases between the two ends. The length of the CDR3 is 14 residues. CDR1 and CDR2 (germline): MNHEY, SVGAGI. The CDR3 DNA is TGTGCCAGCAGCAACCACCCCGAATTTCAGCCCCAGCATTTT. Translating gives CASSNHPEFQPQHF.

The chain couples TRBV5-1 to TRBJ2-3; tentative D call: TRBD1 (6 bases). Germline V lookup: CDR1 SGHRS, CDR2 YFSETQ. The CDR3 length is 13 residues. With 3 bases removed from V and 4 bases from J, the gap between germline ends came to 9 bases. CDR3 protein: CASSWKGADTQYF. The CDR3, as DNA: TGCGCCAGCAGCTGGAAGGGGGCAGATACGCAGTATTTT.

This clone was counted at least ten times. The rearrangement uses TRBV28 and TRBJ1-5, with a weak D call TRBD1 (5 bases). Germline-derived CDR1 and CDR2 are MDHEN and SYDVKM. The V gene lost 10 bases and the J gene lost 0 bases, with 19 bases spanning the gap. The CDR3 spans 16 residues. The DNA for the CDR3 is TGTGCCACCATAGCCGGGGGGAGAGATAGCAATCAGCCCCAGCATTTT. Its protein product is CATIAGGRDSNQPQHF.

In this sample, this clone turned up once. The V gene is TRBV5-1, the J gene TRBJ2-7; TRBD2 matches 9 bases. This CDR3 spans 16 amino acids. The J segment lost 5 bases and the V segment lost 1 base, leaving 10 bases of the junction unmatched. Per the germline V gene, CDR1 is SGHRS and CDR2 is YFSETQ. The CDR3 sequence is CASSLLLAGARDEQYF. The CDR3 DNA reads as TGCGCCAGCAGCTTGCTACTAGCGGGTGCCCGAGACGAGCAGTACTTC.

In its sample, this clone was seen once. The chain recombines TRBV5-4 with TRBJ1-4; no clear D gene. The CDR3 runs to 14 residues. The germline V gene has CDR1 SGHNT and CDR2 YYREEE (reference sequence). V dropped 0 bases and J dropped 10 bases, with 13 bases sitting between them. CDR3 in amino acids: CASSLENGVGKLFF. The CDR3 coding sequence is TGTGCCAGCAGCTTGGAAAACGGGGTAGGAAAACTGTTTTTT.

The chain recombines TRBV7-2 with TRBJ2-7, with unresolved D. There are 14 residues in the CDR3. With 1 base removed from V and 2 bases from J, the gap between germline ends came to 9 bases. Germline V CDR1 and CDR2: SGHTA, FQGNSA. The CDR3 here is CASSLGAMTYEQYF. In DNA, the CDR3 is TGTGCCAGCAGCTTAGGGGCGATGACCTACGAGCAGTACTTC.

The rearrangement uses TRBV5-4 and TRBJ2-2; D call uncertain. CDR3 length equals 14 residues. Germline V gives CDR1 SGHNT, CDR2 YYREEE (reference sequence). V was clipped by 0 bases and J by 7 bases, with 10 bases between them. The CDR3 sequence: CASSLATSFGELFF. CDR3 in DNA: TGTGCCAGCAGCTTGGCAACTTCGTTCGGGGAGCTGTTTTTT.

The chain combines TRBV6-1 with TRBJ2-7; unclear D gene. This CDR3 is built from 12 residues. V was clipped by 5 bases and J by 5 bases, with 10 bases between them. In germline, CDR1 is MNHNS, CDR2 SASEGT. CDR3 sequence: CASSKPVDEQYF. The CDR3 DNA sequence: TGTGCCAGCAGTAAACCGGTGGACGAGCAGTACTTC.

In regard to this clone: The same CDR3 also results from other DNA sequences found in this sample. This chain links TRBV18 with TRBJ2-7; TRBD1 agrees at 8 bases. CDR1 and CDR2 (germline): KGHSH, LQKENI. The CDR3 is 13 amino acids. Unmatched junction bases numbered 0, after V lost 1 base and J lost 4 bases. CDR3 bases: TGTGCCAGCTCACCACGACAGGGGTACGAGCAGTACTTC. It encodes CASSPRQGYEQYF.

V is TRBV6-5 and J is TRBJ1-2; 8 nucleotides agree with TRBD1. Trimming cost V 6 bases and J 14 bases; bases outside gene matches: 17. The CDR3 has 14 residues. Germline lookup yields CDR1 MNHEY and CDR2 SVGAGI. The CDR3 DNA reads TGTGCCAGCAGGGAAAGGGGACAGGTCTATGGATCGACCTTC. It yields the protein CASRERGQVYGSTF.

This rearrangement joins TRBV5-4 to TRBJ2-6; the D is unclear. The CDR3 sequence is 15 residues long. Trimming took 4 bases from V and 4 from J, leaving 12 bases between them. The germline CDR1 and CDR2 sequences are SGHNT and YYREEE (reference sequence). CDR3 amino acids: CASSVVDPGANVLTF. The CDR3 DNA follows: TGTGCCAGCAGCGTGGTGGATCCCGGGGCCAACGTCCTGACTTTC.

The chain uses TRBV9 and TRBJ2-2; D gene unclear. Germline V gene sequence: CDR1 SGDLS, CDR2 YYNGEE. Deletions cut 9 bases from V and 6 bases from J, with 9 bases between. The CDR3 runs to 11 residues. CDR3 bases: TGTGCCACAAGGAGAGCCGGGGAGCTGTTTTTT. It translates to CATRRAGELFF.

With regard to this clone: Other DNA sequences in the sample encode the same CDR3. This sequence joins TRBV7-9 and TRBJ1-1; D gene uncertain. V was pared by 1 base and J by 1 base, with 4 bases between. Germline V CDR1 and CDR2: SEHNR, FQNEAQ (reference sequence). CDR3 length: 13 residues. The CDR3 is CASSLGTNTEAFF. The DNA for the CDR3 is TGTGCCAGCAGCTTAGGCACGAACACTGAAGCTTTCTTT. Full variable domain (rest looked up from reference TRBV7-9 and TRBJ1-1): DTGVSQNPRHKITKRGQNVTFRCDPISEHNRLYWYRQTLGQGPEFLTYFQNEAQLEKSRLLSDRFSAERPKGSFSTLEIQRTEQGDSAMYLCASSLGTNTEAFFGQGTRLTVV.

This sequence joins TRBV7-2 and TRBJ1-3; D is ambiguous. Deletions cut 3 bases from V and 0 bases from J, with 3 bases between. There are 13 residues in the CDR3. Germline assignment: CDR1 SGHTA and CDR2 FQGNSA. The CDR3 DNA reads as TGTGCCAGCAGCTTTGGCTCTGGAAACACCATATATTTT. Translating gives CASSFGSGNTIYF.

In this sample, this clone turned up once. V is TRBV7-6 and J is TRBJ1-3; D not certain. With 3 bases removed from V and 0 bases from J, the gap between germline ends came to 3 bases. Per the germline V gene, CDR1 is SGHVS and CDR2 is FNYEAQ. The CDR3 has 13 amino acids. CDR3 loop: CASSLVSGNTIYF. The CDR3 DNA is TGTGCCAGCAGCTTGGTCTCTGGAAACACCATATATTTT.

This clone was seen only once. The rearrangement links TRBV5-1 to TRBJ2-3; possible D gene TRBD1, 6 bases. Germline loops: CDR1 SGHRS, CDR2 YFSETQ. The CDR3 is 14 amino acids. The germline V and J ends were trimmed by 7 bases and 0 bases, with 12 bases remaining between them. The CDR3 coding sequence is TGCGCCAGCGACAGGCAAGATAGCACAGATACGCAGTATTTT. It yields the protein CASDRQDSTDTQYF.

This CDR3 is CASSLLPQGNRRDEQYF. The CDR3, as DNA: TGTGCCAGCAGTTTATTACCCCAGGGGAATAGGCGAGACGAGCAGTACTTC. The rearrangement uses TRBV28 and TRBJ2-7; TRBD1 is a possible D gene (6 bases). V lost 1 base and J lost 5, with 21 bases in between. The CDR3 contains 17 residues. CDR1 MDHEN and CDR2 SYDVKM come from the germline V gene.

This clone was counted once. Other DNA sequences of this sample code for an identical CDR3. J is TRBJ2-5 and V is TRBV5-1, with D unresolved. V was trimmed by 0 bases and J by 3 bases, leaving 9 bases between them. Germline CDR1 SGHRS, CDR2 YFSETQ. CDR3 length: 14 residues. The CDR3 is CASSLASGEETQYF. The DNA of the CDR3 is TGCGCCAGCAGCTTGGCGTCGGGTGAAGAGACCCAGTACTTC.

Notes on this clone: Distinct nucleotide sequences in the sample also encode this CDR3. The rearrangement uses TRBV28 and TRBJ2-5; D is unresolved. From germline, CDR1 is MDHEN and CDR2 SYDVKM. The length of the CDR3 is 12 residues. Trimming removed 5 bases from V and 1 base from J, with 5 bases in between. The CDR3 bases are TGTGCCAGCAGTAGCCCCCAAGAGACCCAGTACTTC. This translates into CASSSPQETQYF.

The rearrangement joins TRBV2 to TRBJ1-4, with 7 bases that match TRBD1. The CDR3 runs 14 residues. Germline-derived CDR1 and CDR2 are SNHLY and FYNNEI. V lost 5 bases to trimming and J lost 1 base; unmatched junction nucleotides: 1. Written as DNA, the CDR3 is TGTGCCAGCAGTAACAGGGGAACTAATGAAAAACTGTTTTTT. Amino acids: CASSNRGTNEKLFF.

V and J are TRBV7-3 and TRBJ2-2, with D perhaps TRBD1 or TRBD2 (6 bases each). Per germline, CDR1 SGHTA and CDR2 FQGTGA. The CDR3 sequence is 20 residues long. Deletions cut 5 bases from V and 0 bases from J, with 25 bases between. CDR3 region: CASSQREWGALTSNTGELFF. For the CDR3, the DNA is TGTGCCAGCAGCCAGCGCGAATGGGGGGCGCTCACTTCGAACACCGGGGAGCTGTTTTTT.

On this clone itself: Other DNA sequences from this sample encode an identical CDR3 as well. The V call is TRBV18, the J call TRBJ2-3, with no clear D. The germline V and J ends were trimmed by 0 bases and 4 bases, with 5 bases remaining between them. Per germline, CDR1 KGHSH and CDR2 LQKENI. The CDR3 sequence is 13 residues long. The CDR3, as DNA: TGTGCCAGCTCACCACCGTCTGCAGATACGCAGTATTTT. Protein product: CASSPPSADTQYF. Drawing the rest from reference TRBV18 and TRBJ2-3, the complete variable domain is NAGVMQNPRHLVRRRGQEARLRCSPMKGHSHVYWYRQLPEEGLKFMVYLQKENIIDESGMPKERFSAEFPKEGPSILRIQQVVRGDSAAYFCASSPPSADTQYFGPGTRLTVL.